Listed here are 19 T cell receptor beta chains from one sample, sequenced in a study of T cell changes during pregnancy in multiple sclerosis. The table came from immunoSEQ multiplex PCR; TCRdb's copy has only in-frame clones and leaves some out. The data show around 30,000 clones, 90% seen once. Sequences were derived from CD8+ T cells from peripheral blood mononuclear cells, sampled in the second trimester of pregnancy. All receptors derive from a female donor with multiple sclerosis, enrolled in a pregnancy study.

This rearrangement joins TRBV30 to TRBJ2-5; a weak D match, TRBD1 (6 bases). The CDR3 sequence is 14 residues long. Trimming removed 2 bases from V and 5 bases from J, with 15 bases in between. CDR1 and CDR2 (germline): GTSNPN, SVGIG (reference sequence). The CDR3 DNA sequence: TGTGCCTGGAGTTTGGCAGGGGCCGCGGAGACCCAGTACTTC. Its translation: CAWSLAGAAETQYF.

This clone has only one observation. The rearrangement uses TRBV4-1 and TRBJ2-7; no clear D. The length of the CDR3 is 13 residues. The germline CDR1 and CDR2 sequences are MGHRA and YSYEKL. Trimming cost V 1 base and J 5 bases, with 9 bases left between them. The CDR3 DNA reads TGCGCCAGCAGCCAAGTGAACAGCAACGAGCAGTACTTC. This sequence encodes CASSQVNSNEQYF.

The CDR3 region is CASSAGDRGLSGNTIYF. The CDR3 bases are TGTGCCAGCAGTGCAGGGGACAGGGGTTTGTCTGGAAACACCATATATTTT. This chain uses TRBV28 with TRBJ1-3; 10 positions match TRBD1. Per germline, CDR1 MDHEN and CDR2 SYDVKM. The V segment lost 5 bases and the J segment 1 base; nucleotides outside the gene matches: 8. The CDR3 covers 17 residues.

Concerning this clone: The junction does not match germline at one end; this may be a read error. The chain joins TRBV18 to TRBJ1-5; TRBD1 might be the D (6 bases). The germline V gene has CDR1 KGHSH and CDR2 LQKENI. The CDR3 extends over 14 amino acids. CDR3: CASSPQGADQPQHF. The CDR3 DNA follows: TGTGCCAGCTCCCCACAGGGAGCGGATCAGCCCCAGCATTTT.

The chain carries TRBV4-1 and TRBJ2-1; 8 nucleotides match TRBD2. The CDR3 is made up of 16 amino acids. Germline V lookup: CDR1 MGHRA, CDR2 YSYEKL. V dropped 8 bases and J dropped 0; count of bases not matched to a gene: 9. The CDR3 nucleotides are TGCGCCAGCGGTAGCGGGGTGGGTTCCTCCTACAATGAGCAGTTCTTC. Protein: CASGSGVGSSYNEQFF.

This sequence joins TRBV4-1 and TRBJ2-7, with 9 positions matching TRBD2. Per germline, CDR1 MGHRA and CDR2 YSYEKL. The CDR3 runs 14 residues. The V and J ends lost 4 bases and 3 bases, in that order; junction bases with no gene match: 4. Written as DNA, the CDR3 is TGCGCCAGCAGCCTGGGACTAGCAGTCTACGAGCAGTACTTC. Its translation: CASSLGLAVYEQYF.

DNA for the CDR3: TGCGCCAGCAGCCGAGATAGCGGTACTGAGCTTACTAATGAGCAGTTCTTC. Translated: CASSRDSGTELTNEQFF. This chain uses TRBV4-3 with TRBJ2-1, with TRBD2 as a possible D gene (6 bases). The CDR3 contains 17 residues. Germline lookup yields CDR1 LGHNA and CDR2 YSLEER. V lost 4 bases, J lost 7 bases, and 23 bases lay in between.

J is TRBJ1-3 and V is TRBV7-9; tentatively, D is TRBD1 (5 bases). Deletions cut 5 bases from V and 2 bases from J, with 16 bases between. In germline, CDR1 is SEHNR, CDR2 FQNEAQ (reference sequence). The CDR3 covers 16 residues. CDR3 nucleotides: TGTGCCAGCAGCCCCCCTAGGGGCGGGGCTGGAAACACCATATATTTT. Amino acid sequence: CASSPPRGGAGNTIYF. Full variable domain (remainder filled in from reference TRBV7-9 and TRBJ1-3): DTGVSQNPRHKITKRGQNVTFRCDPISEHNRLYWYRQTLGQGPEFLTYFQNEAQLEKSRLLSDRFSAERPKGSFSTLEIQRTEQGDSAMYLCASSPPRGGAGNTIYFGEGSWLTVV.

The rearrangement uses TRBV28 and TRBJ2-7; D unclear. Germline V gene sequence: CDR1 MDHEN, CDR2 SYDVKM. This CDR3 is 12 amino acids long. V was shortened by 5 bases and J by 0 bases, with 5 bases between the two germline ends. In DNA form, the CDR3 reads TGTGCCAGCAGTGAGAGCTCCTACGAGCAGTACTTC. Its translation is CASSESSYEQYF.

The count of this clone is one. The V call is TRBV19, the J call TRBJ2-1; D is unclear. The germline V gene has CDR1 LNHDA and CDR2 SQIVND (reference sequence). V shed 0 bases and J shed 7 bases, with 13 bases lying between them. CDR3 length: 15 residues. The CDR3 loop is CASSIDDSLVNEQFF. The DNA of the CDR3 is TGTGCCAGTAGTATAGATGACTCCCTAGTTAATGAGCAGTTCTTC.

The chain uses TRBV18 and TRBJ2-5, with 8 positions matching TRBD2. Germline CDR1 reads KGHSH; CDR2 reads LQKENI. CDR3 length: 17 amino acids. With V trimmed by 3 bases and J by 4 bases, 13 bases remained unmatched. The CDR3 nucleotides read TGTGCCAGCTCACCCCGATATCAGCGGGAGAAACTAGAGACCCAGTACTTC. This gives the protein CASSPRYQREKLETQYF.

The CDR3 coding sequence is TGTGCCATCAGTGAGTCGTTGAACAGAGGAGGTTCGCAGCCCCAGCATTTT. Translating it yields CAISESLNRGGSQPQHF. The chain has TRBV10-3 and TRBJ1-5; unclear D gene. V was shortened by 0 bases and J by 7 bases, with 19 bases between the two germline ends. This CDR3 contains 17 residues. In germline, CDR1 is ENHRY, CDR2 SYGVKD.

CDR3 in DNA: TGTGCCAGCAGCTCCCTCTCCTACAATGAGCAGTTCTTC. This gives the protein CASSSLSYNEQFF. The rearrangement joins TRBV7-2 to TRBJ2-1; D not certain. V gave up 4 bases and J gave up 0 bases, with 4 bases separating them. The CDR3 extends over 13 amino acids. CDR1 and CDR2 from the germline V gene are SGHTA and FQGNSA.

The rearrangement uses TRBV10-3 and TRBJ1-1, with D perhaps matching TRBD1 (5 bases). The ends were cut back, 8 bases at V and 5 bases at J, with 15 bases in the middle. Germline lookup yields CDR1 ENHRY and CDR2 SYGVKD. CDR3 size: 13 residues. CDR3 nucleotides: TGTGCCATCGGTGGTGGGGGGGGTACTGAAGCTTTCTTT. Translation gives CAIGGGGGTEAFF.

The rearrangement joins TRBV15 to TRBJ2-7; 8 bases agree with TRBD1. CDR3 length equals 15 residues. J lost 3 bases, V lost 0 bases, and 4 bases had no gene match. Germline-derived CDR1 and CDR2 are LNHNV and YYDKDF (reference sequence). For the CDR3, the DNA is TGTGCCACCAGCAGAGAGGCCAGGGGGCTCTACGAGCAGTACTTC. It yields the protein CATSREARGLYEQYF.

The genes are TRBV6-4 and TRBJ2-6; D gene uncertain. With 4 bases removed from V and 3 bases from J, the gap between germline ends came to 7 bases. The germline V gene encodes CDR1 MRHNA and CDR2 SNTAGT. This CDR3 region has 14 residues. This CDR3 is CASSALLGANVLTF. The DNA for the CDR3 is TGTGCCAGCAGTGCCTTACTTGGGGCCAACGTCCTGACTTTC.

The table lists this clone with a count of one. This chain uses TRBV7-9 with TRBJ2-1, with TRBD2 as a possible D gene (5 bases). CDR1 is SEHNR, CDR2 FQNEAQ, per germline (reference sequence). The CDR3 contains 13 residues. The ends were cut back, 3 bases at V and 8 bases at J, with 11 bases in the middle. The CDR3 DNA sequence: TGTGCCAGCAGCTTCGAGAGGGCCCATGAGCAGTTCTTC. Translated, it gives CASSFERAHEQFF.

The gene calls are TRBV29-1 and TRBJ1-4; 9 bases are a match to TRBD1. Per the germline V gene, CDR1 is SQVTM and CDR2 is ANQGSEA. CDR3 length: 13 amino acids. The V gene end was trimmed by 6 bases and the J gene end by 14 bases; junction bases not matched to a gene: 13. Here the CDR3 DNA reads TGCAGCGTATATGGGGGGACAGGGCATCAGCTGTTTTTT. Its protein is CSVYGGTGHQLFF.

V and J are TRBV5-1 and TRBJ2-5; TRBD1 matches at 8 bases. The closer fit of TRBJ2-7 to the DNA end suggests the J call may be wrong. This CDR3 region has 14 residues. The V gene's germline CDR1 is SGHRS and CDR2 YFSETQ. CDR3 coding DNA: TGCGCCAGCAGAATGGGGGGACAGGTCTACGAGCAGTACTTC. Translation gives CASRMGGQVYEQYF.